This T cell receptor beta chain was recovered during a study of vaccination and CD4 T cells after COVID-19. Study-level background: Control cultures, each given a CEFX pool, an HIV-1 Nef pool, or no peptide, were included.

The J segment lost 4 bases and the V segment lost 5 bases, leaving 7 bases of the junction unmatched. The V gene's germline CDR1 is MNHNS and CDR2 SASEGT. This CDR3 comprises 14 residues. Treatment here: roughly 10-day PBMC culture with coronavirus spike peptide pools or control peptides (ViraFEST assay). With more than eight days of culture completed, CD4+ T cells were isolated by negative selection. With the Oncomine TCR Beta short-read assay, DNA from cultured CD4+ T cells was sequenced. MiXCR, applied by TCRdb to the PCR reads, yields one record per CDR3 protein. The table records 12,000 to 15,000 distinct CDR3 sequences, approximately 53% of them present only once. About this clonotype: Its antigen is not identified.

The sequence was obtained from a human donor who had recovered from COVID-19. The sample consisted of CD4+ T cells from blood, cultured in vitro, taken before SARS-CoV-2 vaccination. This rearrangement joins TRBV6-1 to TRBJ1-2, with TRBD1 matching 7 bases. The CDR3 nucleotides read TGTGCCAGCAGTCTGGCAGGGGGGGTCTATGGCTACACCTTC. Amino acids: CASSLAGGVYGYTF.